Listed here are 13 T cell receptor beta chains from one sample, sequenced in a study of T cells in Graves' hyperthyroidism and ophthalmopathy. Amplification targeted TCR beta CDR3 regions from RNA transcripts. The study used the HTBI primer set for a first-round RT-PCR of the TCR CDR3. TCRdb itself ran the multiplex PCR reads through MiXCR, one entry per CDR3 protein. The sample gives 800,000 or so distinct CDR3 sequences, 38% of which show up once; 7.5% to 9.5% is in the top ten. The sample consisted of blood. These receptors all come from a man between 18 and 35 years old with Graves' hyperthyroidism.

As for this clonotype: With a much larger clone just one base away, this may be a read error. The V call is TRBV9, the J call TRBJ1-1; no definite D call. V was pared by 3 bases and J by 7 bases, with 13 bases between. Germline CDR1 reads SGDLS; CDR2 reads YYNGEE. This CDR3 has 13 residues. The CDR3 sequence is CASSANIGFEAFF. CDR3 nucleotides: TGTGCCAGCAGCGCGAATATTGGGTTTGAAGCTTTCTTT.

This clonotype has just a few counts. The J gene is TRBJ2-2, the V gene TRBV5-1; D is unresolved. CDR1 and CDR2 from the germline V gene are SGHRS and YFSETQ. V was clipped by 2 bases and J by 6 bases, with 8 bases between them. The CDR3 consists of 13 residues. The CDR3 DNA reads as TGCGCCAGCAGCTTAACGGACCCCGGGGAGCTGTTTTTT. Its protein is CASSLTDPGELFF.

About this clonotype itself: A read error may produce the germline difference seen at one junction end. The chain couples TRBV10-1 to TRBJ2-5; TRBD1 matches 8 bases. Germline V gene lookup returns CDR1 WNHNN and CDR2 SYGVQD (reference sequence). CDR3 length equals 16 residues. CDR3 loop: CASSQATDREEETQYF. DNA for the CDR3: TGTGCCAGCAGCCAAGCCACGGACAGGGAGGAAGAGACCCAGTACTTC.

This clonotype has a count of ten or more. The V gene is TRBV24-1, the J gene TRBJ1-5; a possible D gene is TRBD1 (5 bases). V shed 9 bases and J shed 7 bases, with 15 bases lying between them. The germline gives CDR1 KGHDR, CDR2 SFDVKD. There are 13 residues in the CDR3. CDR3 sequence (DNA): TGTGCCACCGCGGCGGGGGGGAACCAGCCCCAGCATTTT. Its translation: CATAAGGNQPQHF.

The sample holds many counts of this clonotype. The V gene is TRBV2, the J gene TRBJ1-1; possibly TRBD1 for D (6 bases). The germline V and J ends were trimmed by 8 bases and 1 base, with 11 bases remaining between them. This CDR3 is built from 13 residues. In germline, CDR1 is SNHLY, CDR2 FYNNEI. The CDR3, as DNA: TGTGCCAGCGGACGGACAGCGAACACTGAAGCTTTCTTT. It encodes CASGRTANTEAFF.

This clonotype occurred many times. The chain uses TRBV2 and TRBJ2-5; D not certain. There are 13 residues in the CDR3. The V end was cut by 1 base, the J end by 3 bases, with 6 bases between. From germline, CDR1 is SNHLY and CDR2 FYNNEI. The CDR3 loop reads CASSEVRKETQYF. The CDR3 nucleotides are TGTGCCAGCAGTGAAGTTCGGAAAGAGACCCAGTACTTC.

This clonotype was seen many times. CDR3 sequence (DNA): TGCAGTGCGCTCAGCGGGAGTGGCTACGAGCAGTACTTC. Its protein is CSALSGSGYEQYF. The chain is built from TRBV20-1 and TRBJ2-7; 8 nucleotides match TRBD2. The CDR3 sequence is 13 residues long. Germline V lookup: CDR1 DFQATT, CDR2 SNEGSKA (reference sequence). J lost 3 bases, V lost 6 bases, and 7 bases had no gene match.

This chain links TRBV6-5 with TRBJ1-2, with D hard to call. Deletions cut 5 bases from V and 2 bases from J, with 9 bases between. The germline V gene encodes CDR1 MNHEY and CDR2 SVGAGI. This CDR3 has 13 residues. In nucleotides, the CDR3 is TGTGCCAGCAGTAAACGGGAGAACTATGGCTACACCTTC. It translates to CASSKRENYGYTF.

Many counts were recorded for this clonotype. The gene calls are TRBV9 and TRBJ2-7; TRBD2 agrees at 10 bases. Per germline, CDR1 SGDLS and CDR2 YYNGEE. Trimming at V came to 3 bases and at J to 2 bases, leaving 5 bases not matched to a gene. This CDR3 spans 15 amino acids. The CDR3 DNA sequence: TGTGCCAGCAGCGCGGGACTAGCGTCGACCTACGAGCAGTACTTC. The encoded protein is CASSAGLASTYEQYF.

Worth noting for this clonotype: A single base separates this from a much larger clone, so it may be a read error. CDR3 in amino acids: CAIHGGNTEAFF. In nucleotides, the CDR3 is TGTGCCATCCACGGGGGGAACACTGAAGCTTTCTTT. V and J are TRBV12-3 or TRBV12-4 and TRBJ1-1; a weak D match, TRBD1 (5 bases). V gave up 10 bases and J gave up 1 base, with 10 bases separating them. The CDR3 is 12 amino acids.

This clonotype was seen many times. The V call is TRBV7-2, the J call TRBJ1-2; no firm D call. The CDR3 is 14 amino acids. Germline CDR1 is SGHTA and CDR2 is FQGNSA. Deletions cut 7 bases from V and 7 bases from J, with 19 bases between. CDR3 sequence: CASILTLDRSGYTF. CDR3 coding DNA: TGTGCCAGCATATTAACGTTGGACCGCTCTGGCTACACCTTC.

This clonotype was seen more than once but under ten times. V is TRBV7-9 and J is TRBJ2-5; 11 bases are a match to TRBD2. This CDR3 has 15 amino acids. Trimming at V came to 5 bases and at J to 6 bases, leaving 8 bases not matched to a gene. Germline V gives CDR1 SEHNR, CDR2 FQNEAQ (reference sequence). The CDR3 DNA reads TGTGCCAGCAGCGAGGGGACTAGCGGCAGGAAGACCCAGTACTTC. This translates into CASSEGTSGRKTQYF.

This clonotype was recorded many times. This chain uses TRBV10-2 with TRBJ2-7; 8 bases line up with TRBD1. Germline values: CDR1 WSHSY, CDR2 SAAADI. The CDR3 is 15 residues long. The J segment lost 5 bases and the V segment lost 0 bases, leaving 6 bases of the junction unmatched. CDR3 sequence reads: CASSESGRGLDEQYF. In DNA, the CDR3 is TGCGCCAGCAGTGAGTCTGGCAGGGGGCTTGACGAGCAGTACTTC.